Below are 18 T cell receptor beta chains sequenced from a single sample in a study of PD-1 blockade in classical Hodgkin lymphoma. Assay used: immunoSEQ multiplex PCR; TCRdb lists only in-frame clones, some missing. There are over 60,000 clones in the sample; about 90% occur only once, and around a tenth lies in the top ten. Time point here: cycle 4 day 1 (C4D1), after 5 to 7 weeks of nivolumab. Relapse after autologous stem cell transplantation occurred in every patient, and brentuximab vedotin exposure varied. The sequenced sample was peripheral blood mononuclear cells (PBMCs), obtained before the fourth cycle of nivolumab. These TCRs come from a human donor with classical Hodgkin lymphoma.

The V and J genes are TRBV7-2 and TRBJ2-7; D ambiguous. V dropped 2 bases and J dropped 5 bases, with 13 bases sitting between them. This CDR3 has 14 residues. Germline lookup yields CDR1 SGHTA and CDR2 FQGNSA. CDR3 DNA sequence: TGTGCCAGCAGCTTACAAGGGTATCGGGACGAGCAGTACTTC. This encodes CASSLQGYRDEQYF.

CDR3 nucleotide sequence: TGTGCCAGCAGTGAAGCACGGGGTTTGGGCTCTGGAAACACCATATATTTT. This gives the protein CASSEARGLGSGNTIYF. V gene TRBV2 combines with J gene TRBJ1-3; D is unclear. The CDR3 extends over 17 amino acids. V dropped 0 bases and J dropped 0 bases, with 12 bases sitting between them. Germline V lookup: CDR1 SNHLY, CDR2 FYNNEI.

Details on this clone: Additional DNA sequences in this sample encode the identical CDR3. The genes are TRBV10-3 and TRBJ2-7; D is ambiguous. CDR3 length: 12 amino acids. Germline loops: CDR1 ENHRY, CDR2 SYGVKD. Trimming took off 2 bases at V and 6 bases at J, with 8 bases between the two ends. The CDR3 loop reads CAISEGLAEQYF. The DNA for the CDR3 is TGTGCCATCAGTGAGGGGTTAGCCGAGCAGTACTTC.

The V and J genes are TRBV7-9 and TRBJ2-7; D call uncertain. Germline lookup yields CDR1 SEHNR and CDR2 FQNEAQ (reference sequence). There are 14 residues in the CDR3. Trimming took 0 bases from V and 3 from J, leaving 9 bases between them. The CDR3 region is CASSLADPDYEQYF. The CDR3, as DNA: TGTGCCAGCAGCTTAGCGGATCCGGACTACGAGCAGTACTTC.

A few counts support this clone. The genes are TRBV19 and TRBJ1-5, with D possibly matching TRBD1 (5 bases). Trimming removed 3 bases from V and 7 bases from J, with 13 bases in between. Germline CDR1 and CDR2: LNHDA and SQIVND (reference sequence). The CDR3 consists of 14 residues. The DNA of the CDR3 is TGTGCCAGTAGTATTATCGGAGGGGAGCAGCCCCAGCATTTT. Translation gives CASSIIGGEQPQHF.

This chain uses TRBV6-4 with TRBJ1-2; 7 bases line up with TRBD1. Per the germline V gene, CDR1 is MRHNA and CDR2 is SNTAGT. Unmatched junction bases numbered 5, after V lost 5 bases and J lost 2 bases. The CDR3 has 14 amino acids. The CDR3 bases are TGTGCCAGCAGTCAGACAGGGCCCAACTATGGCTACACCTTC. As protein: CASSQTGPNYGYTF.

This chain uses TRBV7-2 with TRBJ1-2; 8 bases line up with TRBD1. Germline lookup yields CDR1 SGHTA and CDR2 FQGNSA. The CDR3 runs 14 residues. V dropped 7 bases and J dropped 4; count of bases not matched to a gene: 8. This CDR3 is CASNQGARIYGYTF. The CDR3 DNA follows: TGTGCCAGCAACCAGGGGGCGCGGATCTATGGCTACACCTTC.

The rearrangement uses TRBV12-5 and TRBJ2-7; TRBD1 agrees at 8 bases. This CDR3 spans 16 amino acids. Germline trimming cut 2 bases from V and 0 bases from J; bases unmatched to any gene: 6. The germline gives CDR1 LGHNT, CDR2 FRNRAP. The CDR3 DNA is TGTGCTAGTGGTTTGCCAGGGGGCATCAGCTCCTACGAGCAGTACTTC. This translates into CASGLPGGISSYEQYF.

The gene calls are TRBV6-1 and TRBJ1-1; D is uncertain. The V end was cut by 8 bases, the J end by 1 base, with 11 bases between. Per germline, CDR1 MNHNS and CDR2 SASEGT. The CDR3 loop spans 13 amino acids. DNA of the CDR3: TGTGCCAGCTCCACCTCAACGAACACTGAAGCTTTCTTT. Translating gives CASSTSTNTEAFF.

V is TRBV4-1 and J is TRBJ1-3; 10 nucleotides match TRBD1. Trimming cost V 4 bases and J 3 bases; bases outside gene matches: 3. The CDR3 covers 15 residues. CDR1 and CDR2 (germline): MGHRA, YSYEKL. CDR3 coding DNA: TGCGCCAGCAGCCCCTGGGACAGGGGTGGAAACACCATATATTTT. Residues: CASSPWDRGGNTIYF.

V and J are TRBV30 and TRBJ1-2; D possibly corresponds to TRBD1 (5 bases). Germline-derived CDR1 and CDR2 are GTSNPN and SVGIG (reference sequence). Trimming took 4 bases from V and 8 from J, leaving 14 bases between them. CDR3 length: 12 residues. The CDR3 loop reads CAWTPGTGGYTF. CDR3 nucleotide sequence: TGTGCCTGGACCCCCGGGACGGGCGGCTACACCTTC.

This chain uses TRBV27 with TRBJ1-2; TRBD1 matches at 8 bases. V shed 5 bases, J shed 4 bases, and the junction held 3 bases outside the gene matches. CDR3 size: 13 residues. The germline V gene has CDR1 MNHEY and CDR2 SMNVEV (reference sequence). DNA of the CDR3: TGTGCCAGCAGTCCCGGGACAGGCTATGGCTACACCTTC. Translating it yields CASSPGTGYGYTF.

The J gene is TRBJ2-7, the V gene TRBV6-5; no reliable D call. The V gene lost 5 bases and the J gene lost 0 bases, with 11 bases spanning the gap. The germline CDR1 and CDR2 sequences are MNHEY and SVGAGI. The CDR3 extends over 14 amino acids. In DNA, the CDR3 is TGTGCCAGCAGTACCACTATCTTCTCCTACGAGCAGTACTTC. This translates into CASSTTIFSYEQYF.

This clone is a singleton in its sample. The gene calls are TRBV6-5 and TRBJ2-7, with D perhaps matching TRBD2 (5 bases). Germline assignment: CDR1 MNHEY and CDR2 SVGAGI. Trimming stripped 10 bases from V and 1 base from J, with 17 bases between. There are 14 residues in the CDR3. CDR3 sequence reads: CATLPRDGSYEQYF. CDR3 nucleotides: TGTGCCACCCTCCCTCGGGATGGATCCTACGAGCAGTACTTC.

This chain joins TRBV27 and TRBJ1-2; D is ambiguous. Germline CDR1 reads MNHEY; CDR2 reads SMNVEV (reference sequence). V lost 6 bases to trimming and J lost 6 bases, with 14 bases between them. This CDR3 spans 13 amino acids. The CDR3 is CASRDQTPHGYTF. For the CDR3, the DNA is TGTGCCAGCAGGGACCAGACGCCTCATGGCTACACCTTC.

J is TRBJ1-1 and V is TRBV6-1, with D hard to call. CDR3 length: 15 amino acids. Trimming shortened V by 4 bases and J by 1 base, and 13 bases separated the two germline ends. The germline V gene encodes CDR1 MNHNS and CDR2 SASEGT. CDR3 region: CASSARNGRNTEAFF. CDR3 coding DNA: TGTGCCAGCAGTGCCCGAAACGGAAGGAACACTGAAGCTTTCTTT.

V is TRBV6-5 and J is TRBJ1-2; tentatively, D is TRBD1 (5 bases). The CDR3 consists of 14 residues. The germline V gene has CDR1 MNHEY and CDR2 SVGAGI. Trimming took 5 bases from V and 4 from J, leaving 14 bases between them. Here the CDR3 DNA reads TGTGCCAGCAGTCGGGACGGTAACTTCTATGGCTACACCTTC. This sequence encodes CASSRDGNFYGYTF.

This chain joins TRBV7-2 and TRBJ2-4; D gene uncertain. Trimming shortened V by 4 bases and J by 1 base, and 5 bases separated the two germline ends. The CDR3 runs 13 residues. CDR1 and CDR2 (germline): SGHTA, FQGNSA. As DNA, the CDR3 is TGTGCCAGCAGCTCTCCCGCCAAAAACATTCAGTACTTC. This sequence encodes CASSSPAKNIQYF.